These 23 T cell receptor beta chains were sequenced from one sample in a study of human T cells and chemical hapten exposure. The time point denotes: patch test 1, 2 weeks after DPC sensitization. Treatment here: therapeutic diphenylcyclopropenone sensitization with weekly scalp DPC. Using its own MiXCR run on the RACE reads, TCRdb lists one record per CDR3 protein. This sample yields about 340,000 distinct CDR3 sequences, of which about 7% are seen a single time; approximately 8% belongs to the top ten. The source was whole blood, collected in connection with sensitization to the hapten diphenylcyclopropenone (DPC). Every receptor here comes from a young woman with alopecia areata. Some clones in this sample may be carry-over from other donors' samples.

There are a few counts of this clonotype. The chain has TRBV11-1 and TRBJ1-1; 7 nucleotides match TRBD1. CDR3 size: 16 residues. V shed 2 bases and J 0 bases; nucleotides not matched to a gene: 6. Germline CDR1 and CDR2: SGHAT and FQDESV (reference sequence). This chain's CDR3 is CASSLLRQGMNTEAFF. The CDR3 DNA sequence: TGTGCCAGCAGCTTATTACGACAGGGAATGAACACTGAAGCTTTCTTT.

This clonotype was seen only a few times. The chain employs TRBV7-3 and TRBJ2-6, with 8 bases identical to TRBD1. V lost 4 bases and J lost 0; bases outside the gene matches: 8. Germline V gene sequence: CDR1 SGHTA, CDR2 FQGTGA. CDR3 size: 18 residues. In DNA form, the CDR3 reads TGTGCCAGCAGCTCCTCCGGGACAGGTCTCTCTGGGGCCAACGTCCTGACTTTC. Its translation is CASSSSGTGLSGANVLTF. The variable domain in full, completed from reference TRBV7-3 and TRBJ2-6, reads GAGVSQTPSNKVTEKGKYVELRCDPISGHTALYWYRQSLGQGPEFLIYFQGTGAADDSGLPNDRFFAVRPEGSVSTLKIQRTERGDSAVYLCASSSSGTGLSGANVLTFGAGSRLTVL.

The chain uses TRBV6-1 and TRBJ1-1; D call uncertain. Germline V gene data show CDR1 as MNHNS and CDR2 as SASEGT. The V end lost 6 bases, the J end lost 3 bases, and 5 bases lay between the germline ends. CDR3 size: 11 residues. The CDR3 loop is CASRKDTEAFF. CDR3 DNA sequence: TGTGCCAGCAGAAAGGACACTGAAGCTTTCTTT.

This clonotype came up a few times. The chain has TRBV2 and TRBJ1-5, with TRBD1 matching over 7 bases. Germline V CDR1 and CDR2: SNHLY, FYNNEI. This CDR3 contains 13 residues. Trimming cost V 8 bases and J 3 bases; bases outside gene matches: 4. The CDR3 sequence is CASAGGPNQPQHF. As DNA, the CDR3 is TGTGCCAGCGCAGGGGGGCCCAATCAGCCCCAGCATTTT.

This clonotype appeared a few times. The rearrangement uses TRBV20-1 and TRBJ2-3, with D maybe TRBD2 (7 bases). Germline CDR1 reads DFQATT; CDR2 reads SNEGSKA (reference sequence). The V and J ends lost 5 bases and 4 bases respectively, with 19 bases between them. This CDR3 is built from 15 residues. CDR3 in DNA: TGCAGTGCTCCCACCCGGAGGGGGGGCCCAGATACGCAGTATTTT. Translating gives CSAPTRRGGPDTQYF.

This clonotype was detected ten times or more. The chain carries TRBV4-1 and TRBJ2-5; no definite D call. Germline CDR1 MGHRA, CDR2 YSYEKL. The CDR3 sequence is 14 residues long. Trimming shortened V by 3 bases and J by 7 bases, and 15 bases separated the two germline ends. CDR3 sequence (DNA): TGCGCCAGCAGCCAGAGCTATCCCGACGGGACCCAGTACTTC. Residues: CASSQSYPDGTQYF.

CDR3 bases: TGTGCCAGCAGTGAATTTCGTGGACAGGGCGCCTACGAGCAGTACTTC. This codes for CASSEFRGQGAYEQYF. V gene TRBV6-1 combines with J gene TRBJ2-7; 8 positions agree with TRBD1. CDR3 length equals 16 residues. Trimming took 2 bases from V and 2 from J; bases not matched to a gene: 8. Germline CDR1 reads MNHNS; CDR2 reads SASEGT.

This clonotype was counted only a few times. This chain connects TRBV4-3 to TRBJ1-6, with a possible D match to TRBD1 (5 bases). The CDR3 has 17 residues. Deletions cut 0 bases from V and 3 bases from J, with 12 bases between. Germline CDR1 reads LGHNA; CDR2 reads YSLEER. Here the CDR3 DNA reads TGCGCCAGCAGCCAAGATGCGGGGGAGGGCTATAATTCACCCCTCCACTTT. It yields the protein CASSQDAGEGYNSPLHF.

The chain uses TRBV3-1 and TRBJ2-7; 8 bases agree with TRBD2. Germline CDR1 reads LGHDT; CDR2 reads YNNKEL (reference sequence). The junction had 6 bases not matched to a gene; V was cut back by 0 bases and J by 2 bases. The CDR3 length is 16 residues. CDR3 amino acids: CASSQETAGVTYEQYF. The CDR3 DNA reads TGTGCCAGCAGCCAAGAGACAGCGGGGGTTACCTACGAGCAGTACTTC.

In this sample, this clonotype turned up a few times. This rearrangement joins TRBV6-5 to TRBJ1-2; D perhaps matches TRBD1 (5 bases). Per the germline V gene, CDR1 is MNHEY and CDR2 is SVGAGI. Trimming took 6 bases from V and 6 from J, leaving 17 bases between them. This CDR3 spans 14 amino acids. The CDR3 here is CASRLHRSGHGYTF. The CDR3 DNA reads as TGTGCCAGCAGACTCCATCGTTCGGGGCATGGCTACACCTTC.

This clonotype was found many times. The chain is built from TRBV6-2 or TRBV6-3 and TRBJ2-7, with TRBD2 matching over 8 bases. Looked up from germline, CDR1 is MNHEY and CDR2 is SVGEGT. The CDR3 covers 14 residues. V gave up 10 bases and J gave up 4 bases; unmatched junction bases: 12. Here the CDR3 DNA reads TGTGCCACCGACACCACCGGGGGGGGTTACGAGCAGTACTTC. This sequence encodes CATDTTGGGYEQYF.

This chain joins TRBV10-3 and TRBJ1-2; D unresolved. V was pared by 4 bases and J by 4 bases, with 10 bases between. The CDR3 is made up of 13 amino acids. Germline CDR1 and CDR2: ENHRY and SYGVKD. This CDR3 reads CAISGEGFYGYTF. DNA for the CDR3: TGTGCCATCAGTGGGGAAGGGTTCTATGGCTACACCTTC.

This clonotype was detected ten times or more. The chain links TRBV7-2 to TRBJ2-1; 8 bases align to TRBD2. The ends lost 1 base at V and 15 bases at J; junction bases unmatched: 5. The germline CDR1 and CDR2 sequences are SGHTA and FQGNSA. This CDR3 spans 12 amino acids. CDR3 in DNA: TGTGCCAGCAGCTTAGAACGGGGGGGCGTGTTCTTC. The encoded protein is CASSLERGGVFF.

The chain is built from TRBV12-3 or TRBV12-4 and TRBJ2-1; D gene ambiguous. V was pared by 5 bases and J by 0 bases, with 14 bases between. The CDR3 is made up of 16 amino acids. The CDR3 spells CASSLRAASSYNEQFF. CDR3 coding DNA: TGTGCCAGCAGTCTCCGGGCGGCGAGCTCCTACAATGAGCAGTTCTTC.

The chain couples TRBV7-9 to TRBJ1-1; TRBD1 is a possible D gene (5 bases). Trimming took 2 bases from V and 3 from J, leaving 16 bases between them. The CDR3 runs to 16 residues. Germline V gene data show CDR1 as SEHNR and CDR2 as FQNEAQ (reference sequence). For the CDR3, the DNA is TGTGCCAGCAGCTTATTTGACAGAGGGTGGGACACTGAAGCTTTCTTT. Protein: CASSLFDRGWDTEAFF.

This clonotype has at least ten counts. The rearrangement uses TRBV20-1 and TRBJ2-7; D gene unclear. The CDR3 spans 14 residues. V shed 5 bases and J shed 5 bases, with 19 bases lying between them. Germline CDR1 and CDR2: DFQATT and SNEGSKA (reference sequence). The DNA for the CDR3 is TGCAGTGCTCGGCCCGGATCGAATAACCACGAGCAGTACTTC. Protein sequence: CSARPGSNNHEQYF.

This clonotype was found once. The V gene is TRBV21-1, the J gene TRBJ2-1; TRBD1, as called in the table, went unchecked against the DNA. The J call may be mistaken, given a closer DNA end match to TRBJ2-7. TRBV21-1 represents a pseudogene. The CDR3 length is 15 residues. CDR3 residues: CASIVRGKPYNEQYF. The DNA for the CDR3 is TGTGCCAGCATAGTGAGGGGTAAACCCTACAATGAGCAGTACTTC.

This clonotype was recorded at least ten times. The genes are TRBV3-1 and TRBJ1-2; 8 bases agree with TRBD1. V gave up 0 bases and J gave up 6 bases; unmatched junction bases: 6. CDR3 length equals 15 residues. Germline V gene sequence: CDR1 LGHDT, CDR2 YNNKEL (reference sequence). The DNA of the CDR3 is TGTGCCAGCAGCCAAGATTCAGGGGGCGCAAATGGCTACACCTTC. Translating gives CASSQDSGGANGYTF.

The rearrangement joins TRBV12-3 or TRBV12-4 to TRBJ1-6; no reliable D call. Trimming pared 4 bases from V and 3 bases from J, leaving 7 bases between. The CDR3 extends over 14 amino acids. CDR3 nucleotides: TGTGCCAGCAGTTGGTCCCTCTATAATTCACCCCTCCACTTT. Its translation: CASSWSLYNSPLHF.

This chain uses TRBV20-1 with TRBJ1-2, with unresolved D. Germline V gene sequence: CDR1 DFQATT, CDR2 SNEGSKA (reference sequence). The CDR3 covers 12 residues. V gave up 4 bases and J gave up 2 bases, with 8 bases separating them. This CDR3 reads CSATIGNYGYTF. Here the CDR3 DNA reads TGCAGTGCTACGATCGGCAACTATGGCTACACCTTC.

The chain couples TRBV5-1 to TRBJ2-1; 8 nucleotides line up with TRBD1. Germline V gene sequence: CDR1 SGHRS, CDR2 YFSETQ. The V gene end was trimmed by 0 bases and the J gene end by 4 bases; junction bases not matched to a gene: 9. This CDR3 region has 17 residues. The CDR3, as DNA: TGCGCCAGCAGCTTGGCCCTCGGACAGGGAAAATACAATGAGCAGTTCTTC. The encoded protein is CASSLALGQGKYNEQFF.

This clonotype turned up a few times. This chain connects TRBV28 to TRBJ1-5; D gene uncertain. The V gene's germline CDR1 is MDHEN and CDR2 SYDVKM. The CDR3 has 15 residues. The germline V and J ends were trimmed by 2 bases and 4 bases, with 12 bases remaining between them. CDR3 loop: CASSLGQRGNQPQHF. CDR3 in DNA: TGTGCCAGCAGTTTAGGCCAGAGAGGTAATCAGCCCCAGCATTTT.

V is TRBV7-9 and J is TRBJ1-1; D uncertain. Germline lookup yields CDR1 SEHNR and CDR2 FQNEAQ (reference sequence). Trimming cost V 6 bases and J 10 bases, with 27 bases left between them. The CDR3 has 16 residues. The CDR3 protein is CASRPANLREHRLAFF. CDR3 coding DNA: TGTGCCAGCAGGCCGGCTAACTTACGGGAACATCGTTTAGCTTTCTTT.